Below, 30 T cell receptor beta chains from the same sample are listed, as sequenced in a study of T cell clonality in common variable immunodeficiency. Generated by immunoSEQ multiplex PCR, the TCRdb table keeps only in-frame clones and is missing some. This repertoire holds about 35,000 clones, and none appear only once. The specimen was peripheral blood mononuclear cells. The receptor set was obtained from a person between 18 and 70 years old in good health.

This clone was counted many times. From the germline J gene comes the end of the CDR3, since the read stops 3 residues before it. This sequence joins TRBV6-4 and TRBJ1-2, with TRBD1 identical over 11 bases. Germline values: CDR1 MRHNA, CDR2 SNTAGT. The CDR3 is 14 amino acids. The covered CDR3 bases are TGTGCCAGCAGTGGGACAGGGGGCACAGATACC. It specifies CASSGTGGTDT. The full CDR3 is CASSGTGGTDTYTF.

This clone was found many times. The read ends 3 residues early relative to the CDR3; the germline J gene fills the gap. The genes are TRBV20-1 and TRBJ1-2; maybe TRBD1 (6 bases). CDR3 length: 12 amino acids. Germline V gene sequence: CDR1 DFQATT, CDR2 SNEGSKA (reference sequence). Partial CDR3 DNA: TGCAGTGTCACAAGGAAGGGGGGGGGC. The encoded protein is CSVTRKGGG. The entire CDR3 sequence reads CSVTRKGGGYTF.

This clone turned up a few times. The read terminates 3 residues ahead of where the CDR3 ends, so the germline J gene completes it. The J gene is TRBJ1-2, the V gene TRBV19; possibly TRBD1 for D (6 bases). This CDR3 has 18 residues. Germline V gene sequence: CDR1 LNHDA, CDR2 SQIVND (reference sequence). Partial CDR3 DNA: TGTGCCAGTAGTATAACAGGGACTAGCGGGAGGCGTGGGAATGAC. This sequence encodes CASSITGTSGRRGND. From start to end, the CDR3 is CASSITGTSGRRGNDYTF.

This clone was counted at least ten times. The CDR3 goes on 3 residues after the read ends, and that part is filled in from the germline J gene. This sequence joins TRBV2 and TRBJ1-2, with TRBD1 as a possible D gene (5 bases). Trimming took 0 bases from V and 6 from J, leaving 11 bases between them. Germline CDR1 SNHLY, CDR2 FYNNEI. The CDR3 has 14 amino acids. The CDR3 region is CASSEAGRGDGYTF. The sequenced CDR3 bases are TGTGCCAGCAGTGAAGCGGGACGGGGGGATGGC. The full variable domain, completed using reference TRBV2 and TRBJ1-2, is EPEVTQTPSHQVTQMGQEVILRCVPISNHLYFYWYRQILGQKVEFLVSFYNNEISEKSEIFDDQFSVERPDGSNFTLKIRSTKLEDSAMYFCASSEAGRGDGYTFGSGTRLTVV.

This clone was detected ten times or more. The CDR3 end falls 3 residues outside the read, so it is completed with the germline J gene. This chain connects TRBV28 to TRBJ2-7, with D unclear. The germline gives CDR1 MDHEN, CDR2 SYDVKM. V lost 2 bases and J lost 2, with 13 bases in between. CDR3 length: 15 residues. Incomplete CDR3 DNA: TGTGCCAGCAGTTTACCGGCTAGAGCCCCCTACGAG. Its translation: CASSLPARAPYE. The entire CDR3 reads CASSLPARAPYEQYF.

This clone was picked up a small number of times. Read sequence stops 3 residues before the CDR3 end, and the germline J gene provides the missing end. J is TRBJ1-2 and V is TRBV19; D ambiguous. Germline CDR1 LNHDA, CDR2 SQIVND (reference sequence). The CDR3 consists of 16 residues. The CDR3 protein is CASSISIRGKDYDYTF. The sequenced CDR3 bases are TGTGCCAGTAGTATTTCGATCCGCGGAAAAGACTACGAC. Filled out from reference TRBV19 and TRBJ1-2, the complete variable domain reads DGGITQSPKYLFRKEGQNVTLSCEQNLNHDAMYWYRQDPGQGLRLIYYSQIVNDFQKGDIAEGYSVSREKKESFPLTVTSAQKNPTAFYLCASSISIRGKDYDYTFGSGTRLTVV.

This clone has only a few counts. The CDR3 end is not reached by the read, which stops 3 residues before it; the germline J gene fills it in. The chain carries TRBV18 and TRBJ2-3, with 7 positions matching TRBD1. The germline CDR1 and CDR2 sequences are KGHSH and LQKENI. The CDR3 spans 14 residues. Partial CDR3 DNA: TGTGCCAGCTCCCTAGGACAGGTAAATCAGCCG. Its translation: CASSLGQVNQP. In full, the CDR3 reads CASSLGQVNQPQYF. The full variable domain, rest sourced from reference TRBV18 and TRBJ2-3, is NAGVMQNPRHLVRRRGQEARLRCSPMKGHSHVYWYRQLPEEGLKFMVYLQKENIIDESGMPKERFSAEFPKEGPSILRIQQVVRGDSAAYFCASSLGQVNQPQYFGPGTRLTVL.

This clone was counted many times. With the read ending 3 residues before the CDR3 end, the germline J gene is used to fill in that end. This chain connects TRBV4-1 to TRBJ2-7; the match to TRBD1 covers 8 bases. There are 15 residues in the CDR3. The junction had 4 bases not matched to a gene; V was cut back by 0 bases and J by 3 bases. Germline V gene lookup returns CDR1 MGHRA and CDR2 YSYEKL. The DNA read from the CDR3 is TGCGCCAGCAGCCAAGATAGAACAGGGGGCTACGAG. Its protein is CASSQDRTGGYE. In full, the CDR3 reads CASSQDRTGGYEQYF.

This clone was observed many times. The read ends 3 residues before the CDR3 terminus; that terminus is restored from the germline J gene. This chain uses TRBV11-2 with TRBJ1-2; unclear D gene. Germline V CDR1 and CDR2: SGHAT, FQNNGV. Trimming shortened V by 6 bases and J by 7 bases, and 15 bases separated the two germline ends. The CDR3 has 13 amino acids. The covered CDR3 bases are TGTGCCAGCAGACTGCAATTTGAGGGTGGC. Protein product: CASRLQFEGG. The whole CDR3 is CASRLQFEGGYTF. The full variable domain, its missing parts supplied by reference TRBV11-2 and TRBJ1-2, is EAGVAQSPRYKIIEKRQSVAFWCNPISGHATLYWYQQILGQGPKLLIQFQNNGVVDDSQLPKDRFSAERLKGVDSTLKIQPAKLEDSAVYLCASRLQFEGGYTFGSGTRLTVV.

This clone was detected many times. Coverage ceases 3 residues before the CDR3 finishes, and the germline J gene fills in the end. The V gene is TRBV5-4, the J gene TRBJ2-1; D call uncertain. Germline lookup yields CDR1 SGHNT and CDR2 YYREEE (reference sequence). Trimming removed 2 bases at V and 8 bases at J, with 5 bases between. The CDR3 spans 11 residues. CDR3 amino acids: CASSLTDEQFF. The CDR3 bases that were read are TGTGCCAGCAGCTTAACGGATGAG.

Ten or more counts support this clone. The read gets to within 3 residues of the CDR3 end, and the germline J gene fills in the rest. The chain has TRBV18 and TRBJ2-3; possibly TRBD1 for D (5 bases). The CDR3 covers 16 residues. The ends were cut back, 3 bases at V and 2 bases at J, with 15 bases in the middle. Germline V gives CDR1 KGHSH, CDR2 LQKENI. The CDR3 bases that were read are TGTGCCAGCTCACCCGCGTCAGACAGCCTCACAGATACG. This codes for CASSPASDSLTDT. The full CDR3 protein is CASSPASDSLTDTQYF.

This clone was observed many times. The CDR3 end lies 3 residues beyond the end of the read and is filled in from the germline J gene. This chain connects TRBV5-1 to TRBJ2-1; TRBD2 agrees at 8 bases. The CDR3 spans 15 residues. After removal of 0 bases from V and 7 bases from J, the junction contained 6 bases not matched to a gene. Germline V gives CDR1 SGHRS, CDR2 YFSETQ. The CDR3 DNA, read in part, is TGCGCCAGCAGCTTGGCTGCGGGAGGCCGGAATGAG. As protein: CASSLAAGGRNE. The full CDR3 is CASSLAAGGRNEQFF.

This clone was detected ten times or more. The CDR3 end falls 3 residues outside the read, so it is completed with the germline J gene. The chain recombines TRBV30 with TRBJ2-1; D gene unclear. The CDR3 covers 14 residues. The V end was cut by 6 bases, the J end by 0 bases, with 12 bases between. Germline lookup yields CDR1 GTSNPN and CDR2 SVGIG (reference sequence). The covered CDR3 bases are TGTGCCTGTAGATCCGCGAGCTCCTACAATGAG. Protein product: CACRSASSYNE. The CDR3, in full, reads CACRSASSYNEQFF.

There are many counts of this clone. The missing CDR3 end, 3 residues past where the read stops, is filled in from the germline J gene. The rearrangement joins TRBV23-1 to TRBJ1-6; D perhaps matches TRBD1 (6 bases). TRBV23-1 is labeled an ORF, and its function is uncertain. V was shortened by 4 bases and J by 7 bases, with 17 bases between the two germline ends. The length of the CDR3 is 16 residues. The CDR3 loop reads CASSPSPPQGNSPLHF. Incomplete CDR3 DNA: TGCGCCAGCAGTCCTTCCCCCCCCCAGGGGAATTCACCC.

This clone has ten or more counts. Read data end 3 residues before the CDR3 end; the end is taken from the germline J gene. The gene calls are TRBV19 and TRBJ1-1; D might be TRBD1 (5 bases). Trimming left V 7 bases short and J 4 bases short, with 19 bases between. Germline CDR1 reads LNHDA; CDR2 reads SQIVND (reference sequence). The CDR3 loop spans 15 amino acids. CDR3 sequence reads: CASTFGGREGTEAFF. CDR3 DNA (partial): TGTGCCAGTACTTTCGGCGGCAGGGAAGGCACTGAA.

The table lists this clone with many counts. With the read ending 3 residues before the CDR3 end, the germline J gene is used to fill in that end. The chain uses TRBV5-1 and TRBJ1-4, with 8 nucleotides matching TRBD1. The CDR3 sequence is 14 residues long. Germline lookup yields CDR1 SGHRS and CDR2 YFSETQ. The DNA read from the CDR3 is TGCGCCAGCAGCCGGACAGGGATGAATTCACCA. It specifies CASSRTGMNSP. From start to end, the CDR3 is CASSRTGMNSPLFF.

This clone has a count of ten or more. The missing CDR3 end, 3 residues past where the read stops, is filled in from the germline J gene. The V and J genes are TRBV11-3 and TRBJ2-1; 8 bases agree with TRBD1. The ends lost 4 bases at V and 2 bases at J; junction bases unmatched: 4. From germline, CDR1 is SGHNT and CDR2 YENEEA. The CDR3 contains 15 residues. The sequenced part of the CDR3 DNA is TGTGCCAGCAGCTCCGGACAGGGACCCTACAATGAG. Translated, it gives CASSSGQGPYNE. The complete CDR3 sequence is CASSSGQGPYNEQFF.

This clone was recorded many times. The read is 3 residues too short to cover the CDR3 end, so that end is filled in from the germline J gene. The chain joins TRBV19 to TRBJ2-5, with TRBD2 matching over 7 bases. Germline V gene sequence: CDR1 LNHDA, CDR2 SQIVND (reference sequence). V shed 2 bases and J 4 bases; nucleotides not matched to a gene: 7. CDR3 length equals 15 residues. CDR3 DNA, as far as it was read: TGTGCCAGTAGTATAAGCGGGATCGGGGGAGAGACC. This translates into CASSISGIGGET. In full, the CDR3 is CASSISGIGGETQYF.

This clone was recorded many times. The read terminates 3 residues before the CDR3 end, so the remaining end is supplied by the germline J gene. The chain has TRBV18 and TRBJ2-2, with D maybe TRBD2 (5 bases). The CDR3 consists of 17 residues. Looked up from germline, CDR1 is KGHSH and CDR2 is LQKENI. The V end lost 4 bases, the J end lost 3 bases, and 18 bases lay between the germline ends. The CDR3: CASSRRRGVGDTGELFF. The DNA read from the CDR3 is TGTGCCAGCTCACGCAGACGAGGAGTCGGGGACACCGGGGAG.

Many counts were recorded for this clone. The read stops 3 residues short of the end of the CDR3; the missing end is completed from the germline J gene. The chain joins TRBV19 to TRBJ2-7; 9 bases map to TRBD1. Germline CDR1 LNHDA, CDR2 SQIVND (reference sequence). The CDR3 loop spans 16 amino acids. The junction had 8 bases not matched to a gene; V was cut back by 4 bases and J by 1 base. The sequenced CDR3 bases are TGTGCCAGTAGTACCAACCGGGACAGGGAATCCTACGAG. Protein product: CASSTNRDRESYE. The entire CDR3 is CASSTNRDRESYEQYF.

This clone came up many times. The CDR3 end falls 3 residues outside the read, so it is completed with the germline J gene. The V call is TRBV5-1, the J call TRBJ2-1; D call uncertain. This CDR3 has 15 amino acids. V gave up 2 bases and J gave up 1 base, with 10 bases separating them. Per the germline V gene, CDR1 is SGHRS and CDR2 is YFSETQ. The CDR3 protein is CASSFVAESYNEQFF. The sequenced part of the CDR3 DNA is TGCGCCAGCAGCTTCGTTGCAGAGTCCTACAATGAG.

This clone was counted at least ten times. Read sequence stops 3 residues before the CDR3 end, and the germline J gene provides the missing end. The V call is TRBV5-1, the J call TRBJ2-2, with no clear D. The V and J ends lost 2 bases and 5 bases respectively, with 7 bases between them. This CDR3 comprises 13 residues. Germline-derived CDR1 and CDR2 are SGHRS and YFSETQ. Partial CDR3 DNA: TGCGCCAGCAGCTTTACAACAACCGGGGAG. This gives the protein CASSFTTTGE. The whole CDR3 is CASSFTTTGELFF.

This clone occurred many times. The read finishes 3 residues shy of the CDR3 end, and the germline J gene is used to complete it. The rearrangement joins TRBV18 to TRBJ2-7, with 10 nucleotides matching TRBD1. V was clipped by 6 bases and J by 3 bases; unmatched bases: 14. CDR1 and CDR2 (germline): KGHSH, LQKENI. The CDR3 length is 17 residues. The covered CDR3 bases are TGTGCCAGCTCTCGAGCTACCGGGACAGGGGTAGGCTACGAG. Protein: CASSRATGTGVGYE. The full CDR3 protein is CASSRATGTGVGYEQYF.

A word on this clone: The CDR3 end lies 3 residues beyond the end of the read and is filled in from the germline J gene. This rearrangement joins TRBV10-3 to TRBJ2-1; D uncertain. Germline CDR1 reads ENHRY; CDR2 reads SYGVKD. V lost 5 bases, J lost 4 bases, and 9 bases lay in between. CDR3 length: 13 amino acids. The CDR3 bases that were read are TGTGCCATCAGTATTGGGCCTTACAATGAG. Protein sequence: CAISIGPYNE. The whole CDR3 protein is CAISIGPYNEQFF.

This clone appeared a few times. The read terminates 3 residues ahead of where the CDR3 ends, so the germline J gene completes it. The J gene is TRBJ2-3, the V gene TRBV5-1, with TRBD2 matching 14 bases. Germline V gives CDR1 SGHRS, CDR2 YFSETQ. CDR3 size: 16 residues. The V gene end was trimmed by 4 bases and the J gene end by 5 bases; junction bases not matched to a gene: 6. The CDR3 spells CASSLGTSGSGDTQYF. The sequenced CDR3 bases are TGCGCCAGCAGCCTAGGGACTAGCGGGAGTGGAGATACG.

This clone was counted many times. Coverage ceases 3 residues before the CDR3 finishes, and the germline J gene fills in the end. The rearrangement links TRBV19 to TRBJ2-3, with 7 bases matching TRBD2. Unmatched junction bases numbered 0, after V lost 3 bases and J lost 3 bases. The CDR3 spans 13 residues. Looked up from germline, CDR1 is LNHDA and CDR2 is SQIVND (reference sequence). CDR3 region: CASSIGGTDTQYF. CDR3 bases read: TGTGCCAGTAGTATCGGGGGGACAGATACG.

This clone was counted at least ten times. Coverage ceases 3 residues before the CDR3 finishes, and the germline J gene fills in the end. The chain recombines TRBV18 with TRBJ2-7, with 9 bases aligning to TRBD1. The CDR3 loop spans 17 amino acids. V lost 1 base and J lost 1; bases outside the gene matches: 8. Germline CDR1 is KGHSH and CDR2 is LQKENI. The CDR3 region is CASSPLPGQGFSYEQYF. Incomplete CDR3 DNA: TGTGCCAGCTCACCACTACCGGGACAGGGATTTTCCTACGAG. The full variable domain, completed using reference TRBV18 and TRBJ2-7, is NAGVMQNPRHLVRRRGQEARLRCSPMKGHSHVYWYRQLPEEGLKFMVYLQKENIIDESGMPKERFSAEFPKEGPSILRIQQVVRGDSAAYFCASSPLPGQGFSYEQYFGPGTRLTVT.

Worth noting for this clone: Sequencing ends 3 residues short of the CDR3 end; the germline J gene provides the rest. The V call is TRBV20-1, the J call TRBJ1-2; D call uncertain. This CDR3 contains 13 residues. CDR1 and CDR2 from the germline V gene are DFQATT and SNEGSKA (reference sequence). This CDR3 reads CSARDLGLYDYTF. The covered CDR3 bases are TGCAGTGCTAGAGATCTGGGCCTCTACGAC.

On this clone: The read halts 3 residues ahead of the CDR3 end, with the missing end drawn from the germline J gene. The J gene is TRBJ1-2, the V gene TRBV19; 9 bases are shared with TRBD1. The J segment lost 7 bases and the V segment lost 2 bases, leaving 11 bases of the junction unmatched. The CDR3 runs 16 residues. CDR1 is LNHDA and CDR2 is SQIVND in the germline V gene (reference sequence). The CDR3 bases that were read are TGTGCCAGTAGTATAAGGGGACGGGACAGGGATTCTGGC. Translated: CASSIRGRDRDSG. The entire CDR3 sequence reads CASSIRGRDRDSGYTF.

To note about this clone: The CDR3 extends 3 residues past the end of the read, so its final part is completed from the germline J gene. The J gene is TRBJ2-1, the V gene TRBV29-1, with 8 bases lining up with TRBD2. The CDR3 has 13 residues. Germline CDR1 is SQVTM and CDR2 is ANQGSEA. The V gene end was trimmed by 6 bases and the J gene end by 6 bases; junction bases not matched to a gene: 7. CDR3: CSVNSGNFNEQFF. The covered CDR3 bases are TGCAGCGTCAATAGCGGGAATTTCAATGAG.